The 31 T cell receptor beta chains presented below share a single source sample, sequenced in a study of CD8+CD57+ T cells in acquired aplastic anemia. Genomic DNA acted as the template from which TCR beta VDJ combination and CDR3 sequence profiling were carried out. TCRdb passed the reads through MiXCR, listing each CDR3 protein once. The sample carries about 400,000 distinct CDR3 sequences, roughly 64% recorded once. Sequencing used sorted CD4+, CD8+, or CD8+CD57+ T cells (not recorded which) from PBMCs. The receptors were sampled from a human donor in good health, serving as a control.

This clonotype was counted between two and nine times. The chain has TRBV10-3 and TRBJ2-5; 7 bases align to TRBD2. The CDR3 extends over 16 amino acids. The ends lost 0 bases at V and 2 bases at J; junction bases unmatched: 6. The V gene's germline CDR1 is ENHRY and CDR2 SYGVKD. CDR3 DNA: TGTGCCATCAGTGAGTCCCGCCAGGGAGGGCAAGAGACCCAGTACTTC. Encoded protein: CAISESRQGGQETQYF.

V usage is TRBV9 and J usage is TRBJ2-3, with D perhaps being TRBD1 or TRBD2 (5 bases each). Germline V lookup: CDR1 SGDLS, CDR2 YYNGEE. V lost 4 bases and J 3 bases, leaving 12 bases between the germline ends. This CDR3 comprises 14 residues. The chain's CDR3 is CASSRGTPTDTQYF. DNA for the CDR3: TGTGCCAGCAGCCGGGGCACTCCAACAGATACGCAGTATTTT.

The chain couples TRBV10-2 to TRBJ1-2; D uncertain. The CDR3 runs to 12 residues. Per the germline V gene, CDR1 is WSHSY and CDR2 is SAAADI. V was shortened by 2 bases and J by 8 bases, with 9 bases between the two germline ends. The CDR3 bases are TGCGCCAGCAGTGAGAAAGGGTGGGGCTACACCTTC. Its protein product is CASSEKGWGYTF.

Comment on this clonotype: At one end, the junction sequence differs from germline, possibly due to a read error. CDR3 loop: CATSRPREHYNEQLF. The CDR3 DNA sequence: TGTGCCACCAGCAGACCCCGGGAGCATTACAATGAGCAGTTGTTC. J is TRBJ2-1 and V is TRBV15; the D gene is possibly TRBD2 (6 bases). CDR1 is LNHNV and CDR2 is YYDKDF in the germline V gene (reference sequence). CDR3 length equals 15 residues.

The chain employs TRBV24-1 and TRBJ2-7; D perhaps matches TRBD1 (6 bases). The ends were cut back, 9 bases at V and 2 bases at J, with 13 bases in the middle. The CDR3 has 13 residues. CDR1 is KGHDR, CDR2 SFDVKD, per germline. CDR3 region: CATGGGHAYEQYF. The CDR3 DNA is TGTGCCACCGGGGGCGGGCACGCCTACGAGCAGTACTTC.

This clonotype has more than one count but fewer than ten. The J gene is TRBJ1-1, the V gene TRBV18; 7 nucleotides agree with TRBD1. Germline CDR1 reads KGHSH; CDR2 reads LQKENI. The CDR3 is 14 amino acids. The J segment lost 4 bases and the V segment lost 6 bases, leaving 8 bases of the junction unmatched. CDR3 sequence: CASSTSGGPTEAFF. DNA of the CDR3: TGTGCCAGCTCGACCTCAGGGGGGCCCACTGAAGCTTTCTTT.

Remarks on this clonotype: One end of the junction fails to match germline, which may point to a read error. The V and J genes are TRBV5-1 and TRBJ2-5, with D possibly matching TRBD1 (7 bases). There are 15 residues in the CDR3. Germline V gene data show CDR1 as SGHRS and CDR2 as YFSETQ. In DNA, the CDR3 is TGTGCCAGCAGGAAGCAGGGGGGCCTCGGAGAGACCCAGTACTTC. Translating it yields CASRKQGGLGETQYF.

Worth noting for this clonotype: One junction end does not reproduce the germline sequence, and a read error may be involved. The gene calls are TRBV7-6 and TRBJ2-3, with D hard to call. The CDR3 length is 14 residues. CDR1 and CDR2 (germline): SGHVS, FNYEAQ. The CDR3 coding sequence is TGTGCCAGCAGCCTTGGAAACCAAGAAACCCAGTACTTCTTT. Residues: CASSLGNQETQYFF.

The chain recombines TRBV20-1 with TRBJ2-3, with D perhaps assigned TRBD1 or TRBD2 (5 bases each). CDR1 is DFQATT and CDR2 is SNEGSKA in the germline V gene (reference sequence). The CDR3 contains 14 residues. The germline V and J ends were trimmed by 2 bases and 11 bases, with 20 bases remaining between them. CDR3 region: CSARMGTSYNEQYF. The CDR3 bases are TGCAGTGCTAGAATGGGGACCTCCTACAATGAGCAGTATTTT.

This clonotype was detected only a few times. This chain joins TRBV20-1 and TRBJ1-2; no firm D call. Trimming pared 3 bases from V and 6 bases from J, leaving 14 bases between. The CDR3 consists of 13 residues. Per the germline V gene, CDR1 is DFQATT and CDR2 is SNEGSKA (reference sequence). The CDR3 DNA reads as TGCAGTGCTAGCCCAGCAGGTGGAGATGGCTACACCTTC. It specifies CSASPAGGDGYTF.

This chain links TRBV2 with TRBJ2-1, with no clear D. V lost 3 bases and J 9 bases, leaving 18 bases between the germline ends. Germline-derived CDR1 and CDR2 are SNHLY and FYNNEI. The CDR3 totals 15 residues. The CDR3 DNA is TGTGCCAGCAGTGAGACGGTGGGATTTGGAAGTGAGCAGTTCTTC. Its translation is CASSETVGFGSEQFF.

The chain links TRBV10-3 to TRBJ2-2; 8 positions agree with TRBD1. The CDR3 totals 14 residues. Per the germline V gene, CDR1 is ENHRY and CDR2 is SYGVKD. V lost 11 bases, J lost 8 bases, and 13 bases stayed unmatched. CDR3 nucleotide sequence: TGTGCCGGCAGTTATGGGACAGGCGCGGGGGAGCTGTTTTTT. Amino acid sequence: CAGSYGTGAGELFF.

This clonotype occurred once. This sequence joins TRBV14 and TRBJ2-5; 11 nucleotides align to TRBD1. CDR1 is SGHDN and CDR2 is FVKESK in the germline V gene. This CDR3 has 15 residues. The J segment lost 5 bases and the V segment lost 4 bases, leaving 6 bases of the junction unmatched. CDR3 region: CASSPGQGAVETQYF. The CDR3 DNA follows: TGTGCCAGCAGCCCCGGACAGGGGGCTGTGGAGACCCAGTACTTC.

This chain joins TRBV20-1 and TRBJ2-7, with no clear D. The V end was cut by 0 bases, the J end by 2 bases, with 14 bases between. This CDR3 spans 15 amino acids. From germline, CDR1 is DFQATT and CDR2 SNEGSKA (reference sequence). In DNA form, the CDR3 reads TGCAGTGCTAGAGATCGCCCAAAAGAGACCTACGAGCAGTACTTC. Amino acids: CSARDRPKETYEQYF.

This sequence joins TRBV6-5 and TRBJ2-7; TRBD1 matches at 10 bases. V was pared by 6 bases and J by 4 bases, with 6 bases of the junction left unmatched. The germline gives CDR1 MNHEY, CDR2 SVGAGI. The CDR3 consists of 14 residues. The CDR3 protein is CASRLGDRGYEQYF. In DNA form, the CDR3 reads TGTGCCAGCAGATTGGGGGACAGGGGTTACGAGCAGTACTTC.

This clonotype was found a few times. A single base separates this from a much larger clone, so it may be a read error. The chain recombines TRBV5-8 with TRBJ1-5; 7 bases agree with TRBD1. The CDR3 consists of 15 residues. V shed 2 bases, J shed 3 bases, and the junction held 5 bases outside the gene matches. Germline lookup yields CDR1 SGHTS and CDR2 YDEGEE. This CDR3 reads CASSLGRGDNQPQHF. The CDR3 nucleotides are TGTGCCAGCAGCTTAGGCAGGGGGGACAATCAGCCCCAGCATTTT.

With respect to this clonotype: Since the CDR3 does not end with the conserved phenylalanine or tryptophan, this likely comes from a read error. The DNA is left out, because the CDR3 cannot be placed on it with certainty; the CDR3 is given as TCRdb lists it. The chain carries TRBV7-2 and TRBJ2-3; the table's D call, TRBD1, was not checked against the DNA. Germline assignment: CDR1 SGHTA and CDR2 FQGNSA. The CDR3 contains 13 residues when both ends are counted. The CDR3 spells CASSLEGTLGSRD.

Concerning this clonotype: The CDR3 does not end in the conserved phenylalanine or tryptophan, so this is likely a read error. The DNA is left out, because the CDR3 cannot be placed on it with certainty; the CDR3 is given as TCRdb lists it. V and J are TRBV7-9 and TRBJ1-2. The CDR3 is made up of 13 amino acids, end residues included. CDR1 is SEHNR and CDR2 is FQNEAQ in the germline V gene (reference sequence). The CDR3 sequence: CASSSQLAEDNKY.

This clonotype was counted between two and nine times. The rearrangement links TRBV29-1 to TRBJ2-6; no definite D call. The CDR3 extends over 15 amino acids. Trimming took 0 bases from V and 0 from J, leaving 6 bases between them. Per the germline V gene, CDR1 is SQVTM and CDR2 is ANQGSEA. Here the CDR3 DNA reads TGCAGCGTTGAAGACCGGCACTCTGGGGCCAACGTCCTGACTTTC. It encodes CSVEDRHSGANVLTF.

The genes are TRBV12-3 or TRBV12-4 and TRBJ1-2; D is undetermined. CDR3 length: 13 amino acids. Trimming shortened V by 5 bases and J by 5 bases, and 12 bases separated the two germline ends. The CDR3 protein is CASSPAGAYGYTF. The CDR3, as DNA: TGTGCCAGCAGTCCTGCCGGTGCTTATGGCTACACCTTC.

This chain uses TRBV3-2 with TRBJ2-1; the table's D call, TRBD1, was not checked against the DNA. TRBV3-2 is a pseudogene. The length of the CDR3 is 14 residues. The CDR3 bases are TGTGCCAGCAGCTACCGGGACAGGGGTAATGAGCAGTTCTTC. Translated: CASSYRDRGNEQFF.

The chain combines TRBV2 with TRBJ2-7; TRBD2 matches 7 bases. The V and J ends lost 10 bases and 3 bases, in that order; junction bases with no gene match: 15. Germline V gene sequence: CDR1 SNHLY, CDR2 FYNNEI. This CDR3 is 15 amino acids long. This chain's CDR3 is CATREAGRKDYEQYF. The CDR3 nucleotides are TGTGCCACGAGAGAAGCGGGACGGAAAGACTACGAGCAGTACTTC.

This clonotype was seen a single time. The V call is TRBV6-4, the J call TRBJ2-7, with no clear D. Germline V CDR1 and CDR2: MRHNA, SNTAGT. The CDR3 extends over 14 amino acids. This CDR3 is CGCSSSQWGYEQYF. In DNA, the CDR3 is TGTGGCTGCAGTTCTTCACAATGGGGCTACGAGCAGTACTTC.

The sample holds many counts of this clonotype. The chain couples TRBV4-3 to TRBJ2-1, with D tentatively TRBD1 or TRBD2 (5 bases each). V lost 1 base, J lost 2 bases, and 9 bases lay in between. CDR3 length equals 15 residues. Germline CDR1 LGHNA, CDR2 YSLEER. CDR3 coding DNA: TGCGCCAGCAGCCAAGGACTGGGGGCCTACAATGAGCAGTTCTTC. This gives the protein CASSQGLGAYNEQFF.

Concerning this clonotype: The junction differs from germline at one of its ends, possibly a read error. The gene calls are TRBV12-3 or TRBV12-4 and TRBJ2-7; no clear D. The CDR3 is made up of 12 amino acids. The CDR3 sequence is CASSLNNYGQYF. In DNA, the CDR3 is TGTGCCAGCAGTTTGAACAACTACGGGCAGTACTTC.

V and J are TRBV7-2 and TRBJ1-2; D uncertain. V dropped 4 bases and J dropped 10 bases, with 22 bases sitting between them. This CDR3 comprises 15 residues. The germline V gene has CDR1 SGHTA and CDR2 FQGNSA. CDR3 protein: CASSSTVPRENDYTF. The DNA for the CDR3 is TGTGCCAGCAGCTCAACGGTGCCACGGGAAAATGACTACACCTTC. Complete variable domain (other parts from reference TRBV7-2 and TRBJ1-2): GAGVSQSPSNKVTEKGKDVELRCDPISGHTALYWYRQSLGQGLEFLIYFQGNSAPDKSGLPSDRFSAERTGGSVSTLTIQRTQQEDSAVYLCASSSTVPRENDYTFGSGTRLTVV.

The rearrangement joins TRBV10-1 to TRBJ1-3; no clear D. CDR3 length equals 13 residues. Germline CDR1 and CDR2: WNHNN and SYGVQD (reference sequence). Trimming cost V 3 bases and J 0 bases, with 3 bases left between them. CDR3 protein: CASSDRSGNTIYF. The CDR3 coding sequence is TGCGCCAGCAGTGACCGCTCTGGAAACACCATATATTTT.

The gene calls are TRBV2 and TRBJ1-6, with D perhaps TRBD1 (6 bases). The CDR3 contains 15 residues. Germline CDR1 and CDR2: SNHLY and FYNNEI. The V end lost 6 bases, the J end lost 11 bases, and 20 bases lay between the germline ends. The DNA for the CDR3 is TGTGCCAGCAGCTTAGGGCGGGGGCAGGGTACACCCCTCCACTTT. Translation gives CASSLGRGQGTPLHF.

This chain uses TRBV20-1 with TRBJ1-6; TRBD1 aligns across 7 bases. The CDR3 is 16 residues long. V was pared by 0 bases and J by 6 bases, with 8 bases of the junction left unmatched. Germline CDR1 is DFQATT and CDR2 is SNEGSKA (reference sequence). As DNA, the CDR3 is TGCAGTGCTAGAGAAGACCTGACAGGGATTAATTCACCCCTCCACTTT. Encoded protein: CSAREDLTGINSPLHF.

V usage is TRBV2 and J usage is TRBJ2-7, with a weak D call TRBD1 (6 bases). The V end was cut by 8 bases, the J end by 6 bases, with 17 bases between. The CDR3 runs to 13 residues. Germline CDR1 SNHLY, CDR2 FYNNEI. CDR3 DNA: TGTGCCAGCGCCGGCTGGGGGCACGGCGAGCAGTACTTC. Its translation: CASAGWGHGEQYF. The whole variable domain, filled in from reference TRBV2 and TRBJ2-7, reads EPEVTQTPSHQVTQMGQEVILRCVPISNHLYFYWYRQILGQKVEFLVSFYNNEISEKSEIFDDQFSVERPDGSNFTLKIRSTKLEDSAMYFCASAGWGHGEQYFGPGTRLTVT.

About this clonotype: A read error is likely, as this CDR3 ends without the conserved phenylalanine or tryptophan. This chain joins TRBV15 and TRBJ1-6, with D maybe TRBD1 (5 bases). V lost 5 bases and J lost 8, with 19 bases in between. Germline V gene lookup returns CDR1 LNHNV and CDR2 YYDKDF (reference sequence). The CDR3 has 16 amino acids. CDR3 sequence: CATSSSRAPYDSPLHL. Here the CDR3 DNA reads TGTGCCACCAGCTCTTCCAGGGCGCCTTATGATTCACCCCTCCACCTT.